The T cell receptor beta chain described here comes from a study of human CD8 memory T cell subsets. This clonotype registers medium-sized by frequency. CDR3 length: 14 residues. Germline V lookup: CDR1 SQVTM, CDR2 ANQGSEA. UMI-labeled 5' RACE was used to make TCR beta libraries. TCRdb re-called the 5' RACE reads; every CDR3 protein appears as one record, without DNA. The table lists about 6,700 distinct CDR3 sequences. This rearrangement joins TRBV29-1 to TRBJ2-1; TCRdb proposes TRBD2, but this gene call is untestable without DNA. The sample taken for sequencing was CD8+ T cells from PBMCs. The receptor's source is a human donor in good health. The CDR3 region is CSVVTSGIYNEQFF.